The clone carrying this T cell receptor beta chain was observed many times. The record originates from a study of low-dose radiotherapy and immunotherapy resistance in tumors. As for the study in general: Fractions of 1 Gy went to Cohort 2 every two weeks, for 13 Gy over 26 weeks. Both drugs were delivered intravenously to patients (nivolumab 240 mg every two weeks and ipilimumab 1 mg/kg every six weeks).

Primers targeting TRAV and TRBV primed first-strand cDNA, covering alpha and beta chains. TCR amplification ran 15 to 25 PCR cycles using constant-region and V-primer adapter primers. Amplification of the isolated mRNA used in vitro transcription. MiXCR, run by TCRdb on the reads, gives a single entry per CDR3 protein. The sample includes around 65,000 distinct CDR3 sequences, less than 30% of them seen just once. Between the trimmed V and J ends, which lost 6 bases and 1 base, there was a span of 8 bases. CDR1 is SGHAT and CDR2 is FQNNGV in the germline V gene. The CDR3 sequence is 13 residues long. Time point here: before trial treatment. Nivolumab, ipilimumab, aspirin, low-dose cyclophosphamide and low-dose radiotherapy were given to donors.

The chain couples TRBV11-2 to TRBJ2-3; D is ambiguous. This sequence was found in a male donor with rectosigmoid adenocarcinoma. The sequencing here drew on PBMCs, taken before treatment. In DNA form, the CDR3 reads TGTGCCAGCAGGAGGAGCGGCACAGATACGCAGTATTTT. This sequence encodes CASRRSGTDTQYF. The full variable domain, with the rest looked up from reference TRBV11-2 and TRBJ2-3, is EAGVAQSPRYKIIEKRQSVAFWCNPISGHATLYWYQQILGQGPKLLIQFQNNGVVDDSQLPKDRFSAERLKGVDSTLKIQPAKLEDSAVYLCASRRSGTDTQYFGPGTRLTVL.